This TCR beta chain was sequenced in a study of regulatory T cells in long-lasting Graves disease (dated by TCRdb to 2020 to 2022). Broadly, across the study: Persistent Graves' disease was defined as antithyroid drug treatment for over 5 years with persistently positive TSH receptor autoantibodies. Antithyroid drugs had been taken for 8.5 to 11 years on average by persistent Graves' disease patients in the clinical cohort. This study used TCR sequencing and RNA sequencing of peripheral blood to compare persistent Graves' disease patients against newly diagnosed Graves' disease patients. The study was conducted in China and was registered as a clinical trial. A total of some 35 samples underwent TCR sequencing: around 13 from persistent and approximately 20 from newly diagnosed Graves' disease patients. What the study reported, not specific to this receptor: Patients with persistent disease shared more public clonotypes (approximately 2,500) than newly diagnosed patients did (roughly 970). TRBV28, TRBJ1-2 and TRBJ2-5 were preferentially used in persistent disease, while TRBV20-1 and TRBJ2-1 were favored in newly diagnosed disease. The study examined only peripheral blood because the primary lesion, thyroid tissue, could not be accessed. As a limitation, the authors acknowledged that the small sample size may reduce accuracy. Sequencing and analysis were limited to the TCR beta chain. Lower TCR Shannon entropy and fewer highly expanded clones were observed in persistent Graves' disease patients than in newly diagnosed patients, which suggested clonal expansion.

As regards this clonotype: This clone's antigen is unknown. No much larger clonotype is one base removed from it; base qualities were not supplied.

The label giving this sample's time point can be read as: persistent/refractory GD, antithyroid drugs over 5 years with positive TRAb. For both TCR sequencing and RNA sequencing, RNA was extracted from PBMCs using TRIzol. The diagnosis of Graves' disease followed American Thyroid Association guidelines. Patients for the study were recruited at an endocrinology department in Xi'an, China. Each patient gave about 9.1 milliliters of peripheral blood, collected in an EDTA anticoagulant tube. Ficoll Paque Plus density gradient separation was used to isolate PBMCs, and no further T cell sorting was performed. RNA quality was checked with an Agilent 2100 Bioanalyzer and agarose gel, and concentration with a NanoDrop 2000. CDR3 length: 15 amino acids, cysteine to phenylalanine. Only the CDR3 region is kept as DNA, spanning 45 bases read in frame from base 1. CDR1 and CDR2 were assigned from the germline V gene as MGHDK and SYGVNS. V is pared back by 5 bases and J by 5 bases, with 15 bases lying between the germline termini.

The library was obtained by multiplex PCR. The reads were generated on an Illumina HiSeq 4000. CDR3 regions were amplified by Arm-PCR with iRepertoire HTBI primers to construct TCR beta libraries. Gel purification was performed on PCR products prior to sequencing. Turning to the authors' computational methods: Gene usage analysis of CDR3 amino acid clonotypes relied on the roughly 67 TRBV and about 15 TRBJ segments identified across samples. COPE and FqMerger were used to merge filtered high-quality paired reads into contigs. BLAST was used to align contigs to IMGT TRBV, TRBD and TRBJ reference genes, with CDR3 defined following IMGT. Clonotypes above 0.1% frequency were classified as highly expanded clones. Shannon entropy served as the measure of repertoire diversity, while the Gini coefficient captured V-J evenness. A clonotype found in more than one individual was treated as public. Clones were called with MiXCR by TCRdb after fastp trimmed the public reads at Q25, and only in-frame beta chains were retained. Each CDR3 protein appears once, grouped with its most common genes and DNA. The V and J calls and clone size are TCRdb's, not the authors'. Here the sample has about 310,000 distinct CDR3 sequences; around 23% occur a single time. Of the sample, roughly three fifths falls within the top ten clones.

The chain is assembled from TRBV25-1 and TRBJ1-4; the D gene is possibly TRBD1, with 6 bases matching. This specimen consisted of peripheral blood mononuclear cells (PBMCs), obtained when the disease was refractory, from a patient treated with antithyroid drugs. The sequence derives from a female donor with Graves disease. CDR3 reads: CASSRSTGMNEKLFF. The sequenced DNA: TGTGCCAGCAGTCGCTCCACAGGGATGAATGAAAAACTGTTTTTT.